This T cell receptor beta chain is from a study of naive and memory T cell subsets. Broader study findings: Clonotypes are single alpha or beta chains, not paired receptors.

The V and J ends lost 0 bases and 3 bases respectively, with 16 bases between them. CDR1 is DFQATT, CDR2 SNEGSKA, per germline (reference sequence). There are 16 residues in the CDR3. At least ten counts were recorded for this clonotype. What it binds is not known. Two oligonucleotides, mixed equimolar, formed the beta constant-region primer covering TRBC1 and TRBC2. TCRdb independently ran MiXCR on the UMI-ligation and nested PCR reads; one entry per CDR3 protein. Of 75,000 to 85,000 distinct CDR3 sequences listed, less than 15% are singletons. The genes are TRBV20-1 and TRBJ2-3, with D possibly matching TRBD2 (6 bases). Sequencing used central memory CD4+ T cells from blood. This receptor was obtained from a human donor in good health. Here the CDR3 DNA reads TGCAGTGCTAGAGATTTTCGGCAGGGAGGTACAGATACGCAGTATTTT. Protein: CSARDFRQGGTDTQYF.